This entry lists 30 T cell receptor beta chains sequenced from one sample in a study of cytomegalovirus exposure and HLA in healthy donors. 13 Jbeta primers and 60 Vbeta primers were used for the PCR. Data came from immunoSEQ multiplex PCR; TCRdb stores just in-frame clones and leaves some out. The table lists roughly 140,000 clones, around 82% of them singletons. Specimen: PBMCs. The receptors here all came from a female donor in good health and CMV-seronegative.

V gene TRBV28 combines with J gene TRBJ1-6; D gene unclear. Germline assignment: CDR1 MDHEN and CDR2 SYDVKM. The germline V and J ends were trimmed by 6 bases and 7 bases, with 13 bases remaining between them. The length of the CDR3 is 14 residues. CDR3 coding DNA: TGTGCCAGCAGACCGTTCCTCGGGAATTCACCCCTCCACTTT. This encodes CASRPFLGNSPLHF.

The chain couples TRBV10-3 to TRBJ2-3; D not certain. The V gene's germline CDR1 is ENHRY and CDR2 SYGVKD. This CDR3 is 14 amino acids long. Between the trimmed V and J ends, which lost 6 bases and 5 bases, there was a span of 15 bases. CDR3: CAIRGQLSGDTQYF. CDR3 in DNA: TGTGCCATCAGGGGTCAACTATCCGGAGATACGCAGTATTTT.

The J gene is TRBJ2-3, the V gene TRBV4-2; 11 bases fit TRBD2. Germline V gene data show CDR1 as LGHNA and CDR2 as YNFKEQ. The CDR3 is 20 residues long. After removal of 3 bases from V and 2 bases from J, the junction contained 16 bases not matched to a gene. The CDR3 here is CASSQSAGILAGGSTDTQYF. In DNA form, the CDR3 reads TGTGCCAGCAGCCAGAGCGCCGGAATCCTAGCGGGGGGTTCCACAGATACGCAGTATTTT.

The genes are TRBV27 and TRBJ2-1; maybe TRBD2 (7 bases). Per the germline V gene, CDR1 is MNHEY and CDR2 is SMNVEV (reference sequence). The V end lost 5 bases, the J end lost 8 bases, and 13 bases lay between the germline ends. CDR3 length equals 13 residues. In DNA form, the CDR3 reads TGTGCCAGCAGTGGGGAGGGGGTCGATGAGCAGTTCTTC. Amino acid sequence: CASSGEGVDEQFF.

This clone was seen more than once but under ten times. This chain uses TRBV5-8 with TRBJ2-5, with a possible D match to TRBD2 (6 bases). CDR1 is SGHTS and CDR2 is YDEGEE in the germline V gene. The CDR3 has 15 amino acids. Trimming took off 1 base at V and 1 base at J, with 11 bases between the two ends. CDR3 loop: CASSLIRRAQETQYF. The CDR3 DNA follows: TGTGCCAGCAGCTTGATAAGGAGGGCCCAAGAGACCCAGTACTTC.

The V and J genes are TRBV7-9 and TRBJ2-2, with TRBD1 as a possible D gene (6 bases). The CDR3 extends over 17 amino acids. V lost 5 bases to trimming and J lost 2 bases, with 18 bases between them. Germline CDR1 and CDR2: SEHNR and FQNEAQ (reference sequence). The DNA of the CDR3 is TGTGCCAGCAGCGGCGAACCGGGACAAGTTAACACCGGGGAGCTGTTTTTT. Its protein is CASSGEPGQVNTGELFF.

The chain recombines TRBV29-1 with TRBJ2-3; TRBD2 matches at 7 bases. In germline, CDR1 is SQVTM, CDR2 ANQGSEA. The CDR3 has 14 amino acids. V shed 4 bases, J shed 2 bases, and the junction held 6 bases outside the gene matches. For the CDR3, the DNA is TGCAGCGTTGTTCCGGGGGGTTACACAGATACGCAGTATTTT. It yields the protein CSVVPGGYTDTQYF.

This clone was counted a few times. The chain has TRBV9 and TRBJ2-7; the match to TRBD2 covers 8 bases. Germline CDR1 and CDR2: SGDLS and YYNGEE. The V and J ends lost 0 bases and 6 bases, in that order; junction bases with no gene match: 2. The CDR3 is 13 residues long. CDR3 region: CASSVVAGSEQYF. As DNA, the CDR3 is TGTGCCAGCAGCGTAGTAGCGGGGTCCGAGCAGTACTTC.

The V call is TRBV28, the J call TRBJ1-5, with TRBD1 matching over 8 bases. Trimming took 5 bases from V and 2 from J; bases not matched to a gene: 8. Germline CDR1 MDHEN, CDR2 SYDVKM. CDR3 length equals 16 residues. The CDR3 nucleotides are TGTGCCAGCAGTCCAAACAGGGGGTTTGGCAATCAGCCCCAGCATTTT. Its translation: CASSPNRGFGNQPQHF.

The CDR3 DNA follows: TGCGCCAGCAGCCCGTTCGGACTAGCGGGGGGGATGGGTGAGCAGTTCTTC. Its translation is CASSPFGLAGGMGEQFF. The V call is TRBV4-1, the J call TRBJ2-1, with TRBD2 matching 15 bases. V lost 4 bases to trimming and J lost 9 bases; unmatched junction nucleotides: 10. Germline V gives CDR1 MGHRA, CDR2 YSYEKL. This CDR3 is 17 amino acids long.

This chain joins TRBV14 and TRBJ2-2; D remains unclear. Trimming took off 1 base at V and 2 bases at J, with 11 bases between the two ends. The germline CDR1 and CDR2 sequences are SGHDN and FVKESK. The CDR3 loop spans 16 amino acids. The CDR3 sequence: CASSQGVRINTGELFF. Here the CDR3 DNA reads TGTGCCAGCAGCCAAGGAGTCCGAATAAACACCGGGGAGCTGTTTTTT.

This chain connects TRBV7-6 to TRBJ2-7; tentatively, D is TRBD1 (6 bases). The germline gives CDR1 SGHVS, CDR2 FNYEAQ. This CDR3 comprises 14 residues. The ends were cut back, 4 bases at V and 6 bases at J, with 16 bases in the middle. This chain's CDR3 is CASSSTGSNSEQYF. CDR3 DNA: TGTGCCAGCAGCTCGACAGGAAGTAATAGCGAGCAGTACTTC.

About this clone itself: Compared with germline, one end of the junction differs, possibly owing to a read error. The V gene is TRBV19, the J gene TRBJ1-2, with D possibly TRBD1 on 5 matching bases. CDR1 is LNHDA and CDR2 is SQIVND in the germline V gene (reference sequence). The CDR3 length is 13 residues. CDR3 in DNA: TGTGCCAGTAGATTGTTGGCGGGGCTGGGCTACCCCTTC. Its protein product is CASRLLAGLGYPF.

This clone was seen just once. The chain recombines TRBV10-2 with TRBJ2-5; TRBD2 agrees at 11 bases. There are 16 residues in the CDR3. Germline assignment: CDR1 WSHSY and CDR2 SAAADI. V lost 5 bases and J lost 3; bases outside the gene matches: 8. The CDR3 sequence: CASSTRLAGLEETQYF. CDR3 sequence (DNA): TGCGCCAGCAGTACTCGACTAGCGGGGTTGGAAGAGACCCAGTACTTC.

V gene TRBV7-2 combines with J gene TRBJ2-7, with TRBD1 as a possible D gene (7 bases). There are 15 residues in the CDR3. Trimming took off 1 base at V and 3 bases at J, with 13 bases between the two ends. CDR1 and CDR2 from the germline V gene are SGHTA and FQGNSA. This CDR3 reads CASSLGRGQFYEQYF. The CDR3 DNA reads as TGTGCCAGCAGCTTAGGGAGGGGGCAGTTCTACGAGCAGTACTTC.

The chain combines TRBV21-1 with TRBJ1-5. TRBV21-1 is a documented pseudogene. The CDR3 is made up of 21 amino acids. This chain's CDR3 is CASSPPPGGADRAYSNQPQHF. Here the CDR3 DNA reads TGTGCCAGCAGCCCTCCTCCCGGGGGGGCCGACAGGGCCTACAGCAATCAGCCCCAGCATTTT.

This clone was seen only a few times. The rearrangement uses TRBV7-8 and TRBJ2-5; perhaps TRBD2 as D (6 bases). The CDR3 contains 14 residues. Trimming pared 4 bases from V and 4 bases from J, leaving 13 bases between. Germline V gene data show CDR1 as SGHVS and CDR2 as FQNEAQ. CDR3 residues: CASSSDYYGETQYF. The CDR3 DNA follows: TGTGCCAGCAGCTCGGACTACTACGGAGAGACCCAGTACTTC.

The J gene is TRBJ2-3, the V gene TRBV18; 15 nucleotides align to TRBD2. The J segment lost 7 bases and the V segment lost 0 bases, leaving 5 bases of the junction unmatched. This CDR3 spans 17 amino acids. CDR1 KGHSH and CDR2 LQKENI come from the germline V gene. CDR3 protein: CASSPPGLAGGKNTQYF. CDR3 DNA: TGTGCCAGCTCACCACCGGGACTAGCGGGGGGTAAGAATACGCAGTATTTT.

The genes are TRBV9 and TRBJ2-5; possible D gene TRBD1, 6 bases. This CDR3 is built from 13 residues. Trimming took 5 bases from V and 3 from J, leaving 11 bases between them. Per the germline V gene, CDR1 is SGDLS and CDR2 is YYNGEE. The CDR3 DNA follows: TGTGCCAGCAGTCTCCGGGACAAAGAGACCCAGTACTTC. This translates into CASSLRDKETQYF.

The gene calls are TRBV7-3 and TRBJ2-1; D is perhaps TRBD1 (5 bases). The CDR3 loop spans 16 amino acids. The germline gives CDR1 SGHTA, CDR2 FQGTGA. Trimming took 5 bases from V and 0 from J, leaving 14 bases between them. The CDR3 DNA sequence: TGTGCCAGCAGCACCCACAGGATGAGCTCCTACAATGAGCAGTTCTTC. Encoded protein: CASSTHRMSSYNEQFF.

This chain uses TRBV30 with TRBJ2-5; D may be TRBD2 (7 bases). The J call may be faulty, since TRBJ2-7 better matches the DNA end. The CDR3 has 15 amino acids. Germline CDR1 and CDR2: GTSNPN and SVGIG (reference sequence). This CDR3 reads CAWSSWGGGKDEQYF. In DNA, the CDR3 is TGTGCCTGGAGTAGCTGGGGAGGGGGAAAGGACGAGCAGTACTTC.

This chain uses TRBV18 with TRBJ2-6; weak D call: TRBD2 (5 bases). This CDR3 comprises 16 residues. The V gene's germline CDR1 is KGHSH and CDR2 LQKENI. V lost 1 base and J lost 2, with 9 bases in between. DNA of the CDR3: TGTGCCAGCTCACCACAACCACTAGCTGGGGCCAACGTCCTGACTTTC. As protein: CASSPQPLAGANVLTF. The full variable domain, completed using reference TRBV18 and TRBJ2-6, is NAGVMQNPRHLVRRRGQEARLRCSPMKGHSHVYWYRQLPEEGLKFMVYLQKENIIDESGMPKERFSAEFPKEGPSILRIQQVVRGDSAAYFCASSPQPLAGANVLTFGAGSRLTVL.

The chain uses TRBV7-3 and TRBJ1-1, with a possible D match to TRBD1 (5 bases). Germline V gene lookup returns CDR1 SGHTA and CDR2 FQGTGA. The CDR3 spans 13 residues. V lost 5 bases and J 3 bases, leaving 10 bases between the germline ends. CDR3 amino acids: CASSPQGDTEAFF. Written as DNA, the CDR3 is TGTGCCAGCAGCCCCCAAGGGGACACTGAAGCTTTCTTT.

This clone was observed a single time. The DNA of the CDR3 is TGTGCCTGGAGTGTACCGGACAGGATGGGAGCAGCCCTCCACTTT. The encoded protein is CAWSVPDRMGAALHF. V and J are TRBV30 and TRBJ1-6; TRBD1 agrees at 7 bases. CDR1 and CDR2 from the germline V gene are GTSNPN and SVGIG (reference sequence). The CDR3 runs 15 residues. V was clipped by 0 bases and J by 14 bases; unmatched bases: 13.

The V gene is TRBV5-1, the J gene TRBJ2-3; D perhaps matches TRBD1 (5 bases). The CDR3 sequence is 15 residues long. V was clipped by 0 bases and J by 4 bases, with 12 bases between them. The germline CDR1 and CDR2 sequences are SGHRS and YFSETQ. The CDR3 DNA is TGCGCCAGCAGCTTGGGGAGCTGGGGCTCAGATACGCAGTATTTT. This gives the protein CASSLGSWGSDTQYF.

The V and J genes are TRBV5-4 and TRBJ1-5, with D perhaps matching TRBD1 (6 bases). Trimming pared 3 bases from V and 2 bases from J, leaving 15 bases between. The CDR3 is 16 residues long. CDR1 and CDR2 from the germline V gene are SGHNT and YYREEE (reference sequence). The CDR3: CASSSCVTGCNQPQHF. The CDR3 nucleotides read TGTGCCAGCAGCTCCTGCGTGACAGGATGCAATCAGCCCCAGCATTTT.

This clone occurred once. The V call is TRBV18, the J call TRBJ2-1, with a weak D call TRBD1 (5 bases). This CDR3 comprises 15 residues. V was trimmed by 1 base and J by 4 bases, leaving 11 bases between them. Germline V gives CDR1 KGHSH, CDR2 LQKENI. This chain's CDR3 is CASSPLRGPYNEQFF. The DNA for the CDR3 is TGTGCCAGCTCACCACTTAGGGGCCCGTACAATGAGCAGTTCTTC.

This clone has a handful of counts. V and J are TRBV6-1 and TRBJ2-1, with D possibly TRBD1 on 6 matching bases. Germline assignment: CDR1 MNHNS and CDR2 SASEGT. This CDR3 region has 18 residues. V lost 0 bases, J lost 3 bases, and 18 bases lay in between. This chain's CDR3 is CASSEASSQGWNYNEQFF. The CDR3 DNA is TGTGCCAGCAGTGAAGCGTCCTCCCAGGGGTGGAACTACAATGAGCAGTTCTTC.

The V and J genes are TRBV5-1 and TRBJ2-5, with a tentative D call TRBD2 (6 bases). This CDR3 comprises 12 residues. Deletions cut 6 bases from V and 4 bases from J, with 10 bases between. Per the germline V gene, CDR1 is SGHRS and CDR2 is YFSETQ. CDR3 residues: CASTIGGETQYF. Written as DNA, the CDR3 is TGCGCCAGCACTATCGGGGGAGAGACCCAGTACTTC.

The chain links TRBV6-5 to TRBJ2-2; TRBD1 matches 7 bases. CDR1 MNHEY and CDR2 SVGAGI come from the germline V gene. Germline trimming cut 7 bases from V and 4 bases from J; bases unmatched to any gene: 6. CDR3 length: 14 residues. CDR3 nucleotides: TGTGCCAGCAAAACAGGGGTTGGCACCGGGGAGCTGTTTTTT. Translated: CASKTGVGTGELFF.